This T cell receptor (beta chain) derives from a study of T cell repertoires in ileal Crohn's disease. About the research overall: Thiopurines (under 12) or anti-TNF agents (more than 17) were given postoperatively to about half. Notes on the study in general: Clonal expansions were more frequent in active smokers than non-smokers at surgery. Endoscopic recurrence occurred in every patient whose clonality exceeded 26.8%. High-frequency clones were more common in sorted CD8 than CD4 cells.

As concerns this clone: Its antigen is as yet unknown.

Per the germline V gene, CDR1 is SGDLS and CDR2 is YYNGEE. V lost 6 bases, J lost 7 bases, and 4 bases stayed unmatched. This CDR3 spans 13 amino acids. Some clones are missing from TCRdb's copy, which holds only in-frame ones; the method was immunoSEQ multiplex PCR. The sample yields 8,000 or so clones, 77% seen once. The sequencing input was ileal tissue. V gene TRBV9 combines with J gene TRBJ1-6, with 7 positions matching TRBD1. This sequence originates from an adult with Crohn's disease. CDR3: CASKGTENSPLHF. CDR3 nucleotides: TGTGCCAGCAAGGGGACAGAGAATTCACCCCTCCACTTT.